There are many counts of the clone carrying this T cell receptor (beta chain). Described time point: patch test 1, 2 weeks after DPC sensitization. The treatment was: therapeutic diphenylcyclopropenone sensitization with weekly scalp DPC. This sample is part of a study of human T cells and chemical hapten exposure. Library construction involved attaching unique molecular identifiers to individual cDNA molecules, which allowed quantitative, reproducible TCR counting. TCRdb reprocessed the RACE reads via MiXCR and lists one record per CDR3 protein. The repertoire has about 70,000 distinct CDR3 sequences, over 7.5% of them found once; the top ten carry 2.5% to 3.5%. This CDR3 has 14 amino acids. V shed 6 bases, J shed 1 base, and the junction held 5 bases outside the gene matches.

The genes are TRBV12-3 or TRBV12-4 and TRBJ2-5; TRBD1 agrees at 7 bases. The TCR sequence derives from a woman in her 40s with alopecia areata. Some clones in this sample may be carry-over from other donors' samples. Sequences were derived from whole blood, sampled in connection with sensitization to the hapten diphenylcyclopropenone (DPC). In DNA, the CDR3 is TGTGCCAGCAGACTGGGGACAGCCCAAGAGACCCAGTACTTC. Its translation: CASRLGTAQETQYF.